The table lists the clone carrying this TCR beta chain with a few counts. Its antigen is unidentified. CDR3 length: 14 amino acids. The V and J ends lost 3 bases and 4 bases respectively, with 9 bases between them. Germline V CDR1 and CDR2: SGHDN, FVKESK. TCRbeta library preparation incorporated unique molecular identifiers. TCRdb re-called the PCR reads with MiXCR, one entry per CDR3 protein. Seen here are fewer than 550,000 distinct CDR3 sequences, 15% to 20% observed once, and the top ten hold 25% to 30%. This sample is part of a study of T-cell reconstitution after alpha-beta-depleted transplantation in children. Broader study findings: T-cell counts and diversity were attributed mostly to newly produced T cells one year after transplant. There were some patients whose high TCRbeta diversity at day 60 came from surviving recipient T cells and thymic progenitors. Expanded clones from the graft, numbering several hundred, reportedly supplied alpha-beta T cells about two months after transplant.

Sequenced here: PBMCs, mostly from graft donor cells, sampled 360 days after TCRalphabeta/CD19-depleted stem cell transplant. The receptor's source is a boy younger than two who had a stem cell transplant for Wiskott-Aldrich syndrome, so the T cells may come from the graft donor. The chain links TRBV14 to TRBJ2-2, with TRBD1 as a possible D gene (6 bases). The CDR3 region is CASSHRGSTGELFF. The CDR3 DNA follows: TGTGCCAGCAGCCACAGGGGCTCCACCGGGGAGCTGTTTTTT. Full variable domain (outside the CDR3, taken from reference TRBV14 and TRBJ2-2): EAGVTQFPSHSVIEKGQTVTLRCDPISGHDNLYWYRRVMGKEIKFLLHFVKESKQDESGMPNNRFLAERTGGTYSTLKVQPAELEDSGVYFCASSHRGSTGELFFGEGSRLTVL.